The clone carrying this TCR beta chain showed up just once. How the authors handled the data: Using reference gene primer amplification, nucleated cell counts were estimated. The method was immunoSEQ multiplex PCR; TCRdb's version includes in-frame clones alone and lacks a portion of them. The D gene and trimming were derived from the DNA, and the V and J assignments and clone size from that table. Here the sample spans more than 85,000 clones, more than 80% being singletons. The data originate from a study of blood T cell repertoires in COVID-19. The CDR3 consists of 14 residues. Germline CDR1 LNHDA, CDR2 SQIVND (reference sequence). V was pared by 3 bases and J by 2 bases, with 8 bases between.

The V gene is TRBV19, the J gene TRBJ1-5; D gene unclear. The sequenced sample consisted of peripheral blood. The clonotype originates from a human donor in a cohort sampled during active COVID-19. The CDR3 spells CASSIGSGNQPQHF. DNA of the CDR3: TGTGCCAGTAGTATCGGGTCAGGCAATCAGCCCCAGCATTTT. Complete variable domain (other parts from reference TRBV19 and TRBJ1-5): DGGITQSPKYLFRKEGQNVTLSCEQNLNHDAMYWYRQDPGQGLRLIYYSQIVNDFQKGDIAEGYSVSREKKESFPLTVTSAQKNPTAFYLCASSIGSGNQPQHFGDGTRLSIL.